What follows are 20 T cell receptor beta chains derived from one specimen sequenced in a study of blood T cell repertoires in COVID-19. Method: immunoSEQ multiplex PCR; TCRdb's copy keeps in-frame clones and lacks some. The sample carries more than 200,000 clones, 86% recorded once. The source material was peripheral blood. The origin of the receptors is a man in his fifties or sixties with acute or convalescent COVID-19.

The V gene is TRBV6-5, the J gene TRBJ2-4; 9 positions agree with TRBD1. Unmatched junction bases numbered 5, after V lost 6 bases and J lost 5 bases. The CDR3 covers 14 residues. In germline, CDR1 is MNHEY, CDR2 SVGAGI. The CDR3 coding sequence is TGTGCCAGCAGCTTGGGACAGGGCCAAAACATTCAGTACTTC. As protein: CASSLGQGQNIQYF.

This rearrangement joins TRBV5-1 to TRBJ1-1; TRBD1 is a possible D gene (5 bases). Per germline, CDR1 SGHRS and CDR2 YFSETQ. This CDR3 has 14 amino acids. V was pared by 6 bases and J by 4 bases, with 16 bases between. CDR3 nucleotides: TGCGCCAGCACCCTGGGAGGGACGGTCACTGAAGCTTTCTTT. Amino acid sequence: CASTLGGTVTEAFF. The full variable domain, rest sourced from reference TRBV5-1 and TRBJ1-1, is KAGVTQTPRYLIKTRGQQVTLSCSPISGHRSVSWYQQTPGQGLQFLFEYFSETQRNKGNFPGRFSGRQFSNSRSEMNVSTLELGDSALYLCASTLGGTVTEAFFGQGTRLTVV.

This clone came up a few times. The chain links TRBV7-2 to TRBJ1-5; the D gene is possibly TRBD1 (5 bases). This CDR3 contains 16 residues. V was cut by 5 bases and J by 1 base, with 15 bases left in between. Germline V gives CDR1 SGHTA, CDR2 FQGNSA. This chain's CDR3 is CASSPFGGLSNQPQHF. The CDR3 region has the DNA TGTGCCAGCAGCCCCTTTGGGGGACTGAGCAATCAGCCCCAGCATTTT.

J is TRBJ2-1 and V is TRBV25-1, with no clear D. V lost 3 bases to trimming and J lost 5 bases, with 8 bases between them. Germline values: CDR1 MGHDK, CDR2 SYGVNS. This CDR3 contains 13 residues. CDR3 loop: CASSDPSDNEQFF. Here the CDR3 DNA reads TGTGCCAGCAGTGATCCGTCTGACAATGAGCAGTTCTTC.

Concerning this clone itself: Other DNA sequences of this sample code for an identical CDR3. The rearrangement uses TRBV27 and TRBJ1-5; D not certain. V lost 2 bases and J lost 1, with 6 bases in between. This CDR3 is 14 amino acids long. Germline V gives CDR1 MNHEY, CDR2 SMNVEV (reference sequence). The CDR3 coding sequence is TGTGCCAGCAGTTTAAGGGAGAGCAATCAGCCCCAGCATTTT. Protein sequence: CASSLRESNQPQHF.

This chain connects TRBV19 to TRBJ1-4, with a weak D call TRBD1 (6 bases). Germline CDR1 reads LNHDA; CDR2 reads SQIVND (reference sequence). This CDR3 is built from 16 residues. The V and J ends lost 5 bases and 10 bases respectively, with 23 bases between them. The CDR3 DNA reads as TGTGCCAGTAGTCCACGAAACAGGCAGCGAGGGGGAAAACTGTTTTTT. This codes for CASSPRNRQRGGKLFF.

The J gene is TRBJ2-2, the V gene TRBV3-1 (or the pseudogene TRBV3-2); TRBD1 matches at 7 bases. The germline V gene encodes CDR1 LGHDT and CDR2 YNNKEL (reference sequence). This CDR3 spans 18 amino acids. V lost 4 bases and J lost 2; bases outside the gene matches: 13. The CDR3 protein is CASSLPGQSRRNTGELFF. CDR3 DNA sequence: TGTGCCAGCAGCCTACCGGGACAGAGCAGGCGCAACACCGGGGAGCTGTTTTTT.

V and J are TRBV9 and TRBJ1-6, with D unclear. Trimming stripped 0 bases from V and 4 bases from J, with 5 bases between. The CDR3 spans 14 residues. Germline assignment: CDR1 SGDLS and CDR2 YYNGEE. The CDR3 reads CASSVGQYNSPLHF. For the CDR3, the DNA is TGTGCCAGCAGCGTAGGGCAATATAATTCACCCCTCCACTTT.

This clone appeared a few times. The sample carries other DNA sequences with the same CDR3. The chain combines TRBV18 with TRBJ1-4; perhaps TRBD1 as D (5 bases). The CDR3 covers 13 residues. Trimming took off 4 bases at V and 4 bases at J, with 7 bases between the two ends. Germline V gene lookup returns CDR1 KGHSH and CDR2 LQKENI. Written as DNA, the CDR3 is TGTGCCAGCTCACAGGGGTTTAATGAAAAACTGTTTTTT. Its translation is CASSQGFNEKLFF.

The CDR3 nucleotides read TGTGCCAGCAGCCAGGACAGGGGGCTCAATGAGCAGTTCTTC. It is translated as CASSQDRGLNEQFF. The chain recombines TRBV11-1 with TRBJ2-1, with TRBD1 matching 11 bases. CDR3 size: 14 residues. Germline-derived CDR1 and CDR2 are SGHAT and FQDESV (reference sequence). The V segment lost 5 bases and the J segment 6 bases; nucleotides outside the gene matches: 3.

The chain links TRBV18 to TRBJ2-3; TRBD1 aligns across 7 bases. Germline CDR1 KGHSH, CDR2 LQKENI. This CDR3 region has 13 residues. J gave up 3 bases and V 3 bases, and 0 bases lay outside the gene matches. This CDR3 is CASSPGQTDTQYF. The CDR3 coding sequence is TGTGCCAGCTCACCGGGACAGACAGATACGCAGTATTTT.

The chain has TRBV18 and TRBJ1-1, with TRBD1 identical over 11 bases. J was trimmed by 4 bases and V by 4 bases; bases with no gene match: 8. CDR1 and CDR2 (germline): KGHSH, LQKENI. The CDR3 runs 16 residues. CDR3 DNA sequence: TGTGCCAGCTCACTTGGACAGGGGGCATGGTCCACTGAAGCTTTCTTT. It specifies CASSLGQGAWSTEAFF.

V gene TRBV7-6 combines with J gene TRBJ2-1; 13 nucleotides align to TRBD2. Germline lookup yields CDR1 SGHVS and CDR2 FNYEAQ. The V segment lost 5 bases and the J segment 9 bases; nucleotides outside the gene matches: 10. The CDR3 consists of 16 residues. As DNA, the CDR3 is TGTGCCAGCAGCCCCCAACTAGCGGGGGGGTTGTTTGAGCAGTTCTTC. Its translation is CASSPQLAGGLFEQFF. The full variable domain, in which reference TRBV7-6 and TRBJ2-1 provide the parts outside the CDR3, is GAGVSQSPRYKVTKRGQDVALRCDPISGHVSLYWYRQALGQGPEFLTYFNYEAQQDKSGLPNDRFSAERPEGSISTLTIQRTEQRDSAMYRCASSPQLAGGLFEQFFGPGTRLTVL.

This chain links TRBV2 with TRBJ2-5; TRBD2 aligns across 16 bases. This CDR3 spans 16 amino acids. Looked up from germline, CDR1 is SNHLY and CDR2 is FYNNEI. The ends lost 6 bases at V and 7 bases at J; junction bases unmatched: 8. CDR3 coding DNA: TGTGCCAGCAGCCCTGGGACTAGCGGGGGGGCGGGGACCCAGTACTTC. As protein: CASSPGTSGGAGTQYF. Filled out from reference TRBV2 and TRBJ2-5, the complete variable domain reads EPEVTQTPSHQVTQMGQEVILRCVPISNHLYFYWYRQILGQKVEFLVSFYNNEISEKSEIFDDQFSVERPDGSNFTLKIRSTKLEDSAMYFCASSPGTSGGAGTQYFGPGTRLLVL.

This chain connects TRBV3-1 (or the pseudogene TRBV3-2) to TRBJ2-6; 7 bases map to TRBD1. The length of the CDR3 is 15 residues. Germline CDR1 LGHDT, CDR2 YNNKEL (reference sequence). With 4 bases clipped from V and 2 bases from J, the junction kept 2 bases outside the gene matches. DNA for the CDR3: TGTGCCAGCAGCCCTGGGACAGCTGGGGCCAACGTCCTGACTTTC. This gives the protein CASSPGTAGANVLTF.

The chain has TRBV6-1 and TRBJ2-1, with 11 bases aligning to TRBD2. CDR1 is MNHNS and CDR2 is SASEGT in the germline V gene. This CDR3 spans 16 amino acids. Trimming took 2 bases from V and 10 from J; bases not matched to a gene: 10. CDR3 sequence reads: CASSERLAGGPDEQFF. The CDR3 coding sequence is TGTGCCAGCAGTGAACGTCTAGCGGGGGGACCAGACGAGCAGTTCTTC.

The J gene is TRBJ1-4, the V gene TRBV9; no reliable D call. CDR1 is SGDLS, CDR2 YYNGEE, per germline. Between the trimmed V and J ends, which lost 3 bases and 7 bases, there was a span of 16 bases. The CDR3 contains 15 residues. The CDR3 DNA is TGTGCCAGCAGCGAGGGAGGCCCCAGCGGTGAAAAACTGTTTTTT. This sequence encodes CASSEGGPSGEKLFF. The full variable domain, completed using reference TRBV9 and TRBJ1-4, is DSGVTQTPKHLITATGQRVTLRCSPRSGDLSVYWYQQSLDQGLQFLIQYYNGEERAKGNILERFSAQQFPDLHSELNLSSLELGDSALYFCASSEGGPSGEKLFFGSGTQLSVL.

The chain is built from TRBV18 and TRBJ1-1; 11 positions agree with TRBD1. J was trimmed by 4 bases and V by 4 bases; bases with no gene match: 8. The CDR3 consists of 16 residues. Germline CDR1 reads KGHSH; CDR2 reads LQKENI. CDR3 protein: CASSLGTGGLGTEAFF. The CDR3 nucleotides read TGTGCCAGCTCACTAGGGACAGGGGGACTCGGCACTGAAGCTTTCTTT. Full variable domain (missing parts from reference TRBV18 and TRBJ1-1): NAGVMQNPRHLVRRRGQEARLRCSPMKGHSHVYWYRQLPEEGLKFMVYLQKENIIDESGMPKERFSAEFPKEGPSILRIQQVVRGDSAAYFCASSLGTGGLGTEAFFGQGTRLTVV.

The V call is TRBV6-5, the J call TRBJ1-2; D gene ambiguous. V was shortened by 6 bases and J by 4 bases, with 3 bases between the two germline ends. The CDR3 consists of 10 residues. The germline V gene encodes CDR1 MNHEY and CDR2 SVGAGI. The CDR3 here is CASSIYGYTF. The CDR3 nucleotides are TGTGCCAGCAGCATCTATGGCTACACCTTC.

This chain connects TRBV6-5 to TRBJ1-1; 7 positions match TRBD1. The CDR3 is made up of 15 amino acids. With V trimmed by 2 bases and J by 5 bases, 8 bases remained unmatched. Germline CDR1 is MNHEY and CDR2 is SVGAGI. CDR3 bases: TGTGCCAGCAGTTACGACAGGGCCATTGTAACTGAAGCTTTCTTT. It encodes CASSYDRAIVTEAFF.